This entry features one T cell receptor (beta chain) sequence. The CDR3 loop spans 15 amino acids. V lost 3 bases and J lost 1; bases outside the gene matches: 1. CDR1 and CDR2 from the germline V gene are MNHEY and SMNVEV (reference sequence). These data originate in a study of shared clonotypes between healthy human individuals. For the study at large: CD8 memory received one plate per donor, CD8 naive two, CD4 memory three and CD4 naive three.

Method: immunoSEQ multiplex PCR; TCRdb's copy keeps in-frame clones and lacks some. The table lists 1.4 million or so clones, approximately 98.5% of them singletons, with about 0.34% in the top ten. The receptor comes from a man aged 25-40 years in good health. V usage is TRBV27 and J usage is TRBJ2-5, with TRBD2 matching 11 bases. Material: naive CD4+ T cells sorted from blood. The subset is: CD45RA+ positively selected. CDR3 nucleotide sequence: TGTGCCAGCAGTTTTAGCGGGAGGGCCCAAGAGACCCAGTACTTC. Its protein is CASSFSGRAQETQYF.